Below are 17 T cell receptor beta chains sequenced from a single sample in a study of blood T cell repertoires in COVID-19. Sequencing used immunoSEQ multiplex PCR; TCRdb keeps in-frame clones, though not all of them. The sample shows some 250,000 clones, 70% to 90% of them seen only once. The sequenced material came from peripheral blood. These receptors were obtained from a woman aged 25-40 years who had recovered from COVID-19.

The chain has TRBV18 and TRBJ2-7, with D possibly being TRBD1 (6 bases). Trimming removed 2 bases at V and 1 base at J, with 9 bases between. This CDR3 contains 14 residues. Germline-derived CDR1 and CDR2 are KGHSH and LQKENI. CDR3 nucleotide sequence: TGTGCCAGCTCACCAGACAGGAATTCCTACGAGCAGTACTTC. Translation: CASSPDRNSYEQYF.

The chain couples TRBV6-1 to TRBJ1-5; 11 bases map to TRBD1. After removal of 2 bases from V and 8 bases from J, the junction contained 8 bases not matched to a gene. Germline assignment: CDR1 MNHNS and CDR2 SASEGT. The CDR3 has 16 residues. CDR3 nucleotide sequence: TGTGCCAGCAGTGAATTCGGGACAGGGGGTCTGAAGCCCCAGCATTTT. Its protein product is CASSEFGTGGLKPQHF.

This chain connects TRBV3-1 (or the pseudogene TRBV3-2) to TRBJ1-4, with 12 bases identical to TRBD1. Germline V CDR1 and CDR2: LGHDT, YNNKEL (reference sequence). Unmatched junction bases numbered 4, after V lost 6 bases and J lost 2 bases. The CDR3 is 16 amino acids. As DNA, the CDR3 is TGTGCCAGCAGTCGGGACAGGGGGCTCACTAATGAAAAACTGTTTTTT. This codes for CASSRDRGLTNEKLFF.

The chain employs TRBV3-1 (or the pseudogene TRBV3-2) and TRBJ2-1; D call uncertain. CDR3 size: 13 residues. Per the germline V gene, CDR1 is LGHDT and CDR2 is YNNKEL (reference sequence). Trimming took off 0 bases at V and 10 bases at J, with 10 bases between the two ends. CDR3 DNA sequence: TGTGCCAGCAGCCAAGACTGGTCCCGGGAGCAGTTCTTC. Translating it yields CASSQDWSREQFF.

This clone has a handful of counts. V and J are TRBV6-5 and TRBJ2-3; 11 bases map to TRBD2. V dropped 6 bases and J dropped 1; count of bases not matched to a gene: 3. The CDR3 length is 15 residues. Germline V lookup: CDR1 MNHEY, CDR2 SVGAGI. The CDR3 spells CASSQLAGGTDTQYF. DNA for the CDR3: TGTGCCAGCAGCCAACTAGCGGGGGGCACAGATACGCAGTATTTT.

The table lists this clone with a count of one. This sequence joins TRBV7-8 and TRBJ1-1; TRBD1 matches at 8 bases. Germline V CDR1 and CDR2: SGHVS, FQNEAQ. V lost 3 bases, J lost 1 base, and 1 base stayed unmatched. The CDR3 extends over 14 amino acids. The CDR3 reads CASSLGQANTEAFF. As DNA, the CDR3 is TGTGCCAGCAGCTTGGGACAGGCGAACACTGAAGCTTTCTTT.

This chain links TRBV27 with TRBJ1-1, with 9 bases that match TRBD1. Germline V CDR1 and CDR2: MNHEY, SMNVEV (reference sequence). This CDR3 has 20 amino acids. The V and J ends lost 6 bases and 3 bases, in that order; junction bases with no gene match: 23. The CDR3 DNA is TGTGCCAGCAGCTCCCACGACATCGGGACAGGGTACAGTAGGGACACTGAAGCTTTCTTT. Residues: CASSSHDIGTGYSRDTEAFF.

This clone was observed once. The chain uses TRBV12-5 and TRBJ1-3, with 7 bases identical to TRBD1. The CDR3 length is 16 residues. Germline-derived CDR1 and CDR2 are LGHNT and FRNRAP. V shed 4 bases, J shed 3 bases, and the junction held 9 bases outside the gene matches. CDR3: CASGSLQGVNGNTIYF. The CDR3 DNA is TGTGCTAGTGGTTCCCTCCAGGGGGTGAATGGAAACACCATATATTTT.

This CDR3 reads CAWSAPTGGFYGYTF. The DNA for the CDR3 is TGTGCCTGGAGCGCGCCGACAGGGGGCTTCTATGGCTACACCTTC. V and J are TRBV30 and TRBJ1-2, with 10 bases lining up with TRBD1. The V and J ends lost 3 bases and 4 bases, in that order; junction bases with no gene match: 8. CDR1 and CDR2 from the germline V gene are GTSNPN and SVGIG (reference sequence). CDR3 length equals 15 residues. Supplemented by reference TRBV30 and TRBJ1-2, the full variable domain reads SQTIHQWPATLVQPVGSPLSLECTVEGTSNPNLYWYRQAAGRGLQLLFYSVGIGQISSEVPQNLSASRPQDRQFILSSKKLLLSDSGFYLCAWSAPTGGFYGYTFGSGTRLTVV.

V usage is TRBV5-8 and J usage is TRBJ2-7; weak D call: TRBD1 (5 bases). In germline, CDR1 is SGHTS, CDR2 YDEGEE. CDR3 length: 16 amino acids. V was shortened by 4 bases and J by 2 bases, with 19 bases between the two germline ends. CDR3 residues: CASSPPVGASPYEQYF. In DNA, the CDR3 is TGTGCCAGCAGCCCCCCGGTAGGGGCCTCCCCCTACGAGCAGTACTTC.

This clone appeared a single time. V usage is TRBV18 and J usage is TRBJ2-7, with 9 bases that match TRBD1. Germline V gene lookup returns CDR1 KGHSH and CDR2 LQKENI. The trim removed 6 bases at V and 7 bases at J, leaving 7 bases unmatched. This CDR3 has 13 amino acids. The CDR3 spells CASSPTGGMEQYF. For the CDR3, the DNA is TGTGCCAGCTCTCCTACAGGGGGCATGGAGCAGTACTTC. Together with reference TRBV18 and TRBJ2-7, the CDR3 gives the full variable domain: NAGVMQNPRHLVRRRGQEARLRCSPMKGHSHVYWYRQLPEEGLKFMVYLQKENIIDESGMPKERFSAEFPKEGPSILRIQQVVRGDSAAYFCASSPTGGMEQYFGPGTRLTVT.

The chain links TRBV5-5 to TRBJ2-5; 9 bases are a match to TRBD2. V trimming: 0 bases; J trimming: 7 bases; junction bases outside the gene matches: 10. Germline V lookup: CDR1 SGHKS, CDR2 YYEKEE (reference sequence). CDR3 size: 16 residues. CDR3 region: CASSLGLAGIGGTQYF. Written as DNA, the CDR3 is TGTGCCAGCAGCTTGGGTCTAGCGGGGATTGGGGGGACCCAGTACTTC.

The chain uses TRBV7-9 and TRBJ1-6, with D unresolved. Per the germline V gene, CDR1 is SEHNR and CDR2 is FQNEAQ (reference sequence). V gave up 6 bases and J gave up 7 bases, with 16 bases separating them. The CDR3 loop spans 15 amino acids. Here the CDR3 reads CASRDTGSFNSPLHF. In DNA form, the CDR3 reads TGTGCCAGCAGAGATACCGGGAGTTTCAATTCACCCCTCCACTTT.

The chain carries TRBV19 and TRBJ1-2, with D tentatively TRBD1 (6 bases). Between the trimmed V and J ends, which lost 4 bases and 6 bases, there was a span of 15 bases. CDR1 and CDR2 (germline): LNHDA, SQIVND (reference sequence). The CDR3 consists of 14 residues. CDR3 bases: TGTGCCAGTAGTACTCCCCGAACAGGGAATGGCTACACCTTC. The encoded protein is CASSTPRTGNGYTF.

This chain uses TRBV4-3 with TRBJ2-6; perhaps TRBD1 as D (6 bases). This CDR3 is 16 amino acids long. CDR1 LGHNA and CDR2 YSLEER come from the germline V gene. V was shortened by 4 bases and J by 2 bases, with 12 bases between the two germline ends. CDR3 DNA sequence: TGCGCCAGCAGCCTCGAACAGGGAGCTGGGGCCAACGTCCTGACTTTC. Amino acid sequence: CASSLEQGAGANVLTF.

This chain joins TRBV7-2 and TRBJ2-1, with D perhaps matching TRBD1 (6 bases). Germline CDR1 SGHTA, CDR2 FQGNSA. CDR3 length: 14 amino acids. V was trimmed by 5 bases and J by 10 bases, leaving 18 bases between them. DNA of the CDR3: TGTGCCAGCAGCACCTACAGGGTGAGCAGCGAGCAGTTCTTC. It yields the protein CASSTYRVSSEQFF. Full variable domain (remainder filled in from reference TRBV7-2 and TRBJ2-1): GAGVSQSPSNKVTEKGKDVELRCDPISGHTALYWYRQSLGQGLEFLIYFQGNSAPDKSGLPSDRFSAERTGGSVSTLTIQRTQQEDSAVYLCASSTYRVSSEQFFGPGTRLTVL.

V is TRBV29-1 and J is TRBJ2-6; 8 bases align to TRBD2. V was clipped by 0 bases and J by 0 bases; unmatched bases: 4. There are 17 residues in the CDR3. CDR1 and CDR2 from the germline V gene are SQVTM and ANQGSEA. CDR3 in DNA: TGCAGCGTTGAAGAAGCGGGGGCCGACTCTGGGGCCAACGTCCTGACTTTC. Translated: CSVEEAGADSGANVLTF.